In its sample, the clone carrying this TCR beta chain was seen a few times. TCRdb itself ran the RT-PCR reads through MiXCR, one entry per CDR3 protein. Of more than 600,000 distinct CDR3 sequences listed, 14% were seen once; the top ten hold roughly 3.9%. This CDR3 has 15 amino acids. Losses at the gene ends were 6 bases for V and 16 bases for J; bases not matched to a gene: 19. CDR1 is KGHDR, CDR2 SFDVKD, per germline. Sequenced: memory CD4+ T cells from blood. The chain combines TRBV24-1 with TRBJ2-1; 8 positions match TRBD1. The source of this sequence is a female donor in good health, serving as a healthy control. Here the CDR3 DNA reads TGTGCCACCAGTCACCCTACCCTTGGACAGGGTATTTTCTTCTTC. Its translation: CATSHPTLGQGIFFF.